This is a list of T cell receptor beta chains from one sample in a study of blood T cell repertoires in COVID-19. Only in-frame clones appear in the TCRdb table, and some are missing; sequencing was by immunoSEQ multiplex PCR. The data contain about 480,000 clones, 88% of them singletons. The sequenced sample was PBMCs or T cells enriched from blood (not recorded which). These receptors were obtained from a woman between 35 and 50 years old who had recovered from COVID-19. The CDR3 runs from the conserved cysteine through the conserved F or W. Each record gives: CDR3 length, D gene, J gene, V gene, clone size, CDR3 DNA, CDR3 protein. A D gene is named only where the DNA matches it firmly. Clone size is stated in some rows and not others, as once, few, many or a class when expanded.

15	.	TRBJ2-5	TRBV10-1	.	TGCGCCAGCAGCGGCCCACAGGAAGCTGGGGAGACCCAGTACTTC	CASSGPQEAGETQYF
14	.	TRBJ2-1	TRBV19	.	TGTGCCAGTAGTCCCCTAGGAGTCGGCAATGAGCAGTTCTTC	CASSPLGVGNEQFF
16	.	TRBJ1-1	TRBV9	.	TGTGCCAGCAGCCCCAGGGGCAGGGGTAGGAACACTGAAGCTTTCTTT	CASSPRGRGRNTEAFF
14	.	TRBJ2-3	TRBV6-5	.	TGTGCCAGCACCAAGACAGTTTTGACAGATACGCAGTATTTT	CASTKTVLTDTQYF
14	.	TRBJ1-1	TRBV5-5	once	TGTGCCAGCAGCTTGGAAACAGCGAACACTGAAGCTTTCTTT	CASSLETANTEAFF
17	TRBD1	TRBJ2-7	TRBV4-3	.	TGCGCCAGCAGCCAAGTTTCGGGGACAGGGGCCACCTACGAGCAGTACTTC	CASSQVSGTGATYEQYF
12	.	TRBJ1-1	TRBV7-9	.	TGTGCCAGCAGCTTAGAGAGCGGGGGGCCCCTCTTT	CASSLESGGPLF
11	TRBD1	TRBJ1-1	TRBV7-2	.	TGTGCCAGCAGCTCAGGGGGGGAAGCTTTCTTT	CASSSGGEAFF
15	.	TRBJ1-1	TRBV5-1	.	TGCGCCAGCAGCTACGACCAGGTACTGAACACTGAAGCTTTCTTT	CASSYDQVLNTEAFF
13	.	TRBJ1-2	TRBV2	.	TGTGCCAGCGGCGACAGGACTCTCTATGGCTACACCTTC	CASGDRTLYGYTF
15	TRBD1	TRBJ2-2	TRBV6-5	.	TGTGCCAGCAGTCCTCTGATACAGGGGACCGGGGAGCTGTTTTTT	CASSPLIQGTGELFF
11	.	TRBJ2-5	TRBV5-1	.	TGCGCCAGCAGCTTCGGGGAGACCCAGTACTTC	CASSFGETQYF
18	TRBD2	TRBJ2-1	TRBV7-9	.	TGTGCCAGCAGCTCCCCCGGGACTAGCGGGAGGTTGACCGATGAGCAGTTCTTC	CASSSPGTSGRLTDEQFF
11	.	TRBJ1-1	TRBV12-3/TRBV12-4	few	TGTGCCAGCACCACGGGAACTGAAGCTTTCTTT	CASTTGTEAFF
15	.	TRBJ2-3	TRBV10-3	.	TGTGCCATCTCCCTTAACGCGGGACGGGCAGATACGCAGTATTTT	CAISLNAGRADTQYF
15	.	TRBJ1-6	TRBV5-5	.	TGTGCCAGCAGCTTGTTAGGCCAGGGTAATTCACCCCTCCACTTT	CASSLLGQGNSPLHF
14	TRBD1	TRBJ1-2	TRBV5-1	.	TGCGCCAGCAGCTTGGGCTTACAGGGGAATGGCTACACCTTC	CASSLGLQGNGYTF
16	.	TRBJ2-7	TRBV5-4	.	TGTGCCAGCAGCTCACCCCTCGTAACGACTAACTACGAGCAGTACTTC	CASSSPLVTTNYEQYF
14	.	TRBJ2-7	TRBV19	.	TGTGCCAGTAGTATTCGGGACTCATCCTACGAGCAGTACTTC	CASSIRDSSYEQYF
14	TRBD1	TRBJ1-2	TRBV6-5	.	TGTGCCAGCAGTTACTCCGGGACAGGAGGTGGCTACACCTTC	CASSYSGTGGGYTF
15	.	TRBJ2-7	TRBV6-2/TRBV6-3	.	TGTGCCAGCAGTTACTCGGGGGGACAGCGGAGCGAGCAGTACTTC	CASSYSGGQRSEQYF
17	.	TRBJ2-2	TRBV28	.	TGTGCCAGCAGTTTATGGGTAGGAGCTAAGAACACCGGGGAGCTGTTTTTT	CASSLWVGAKNTGELFF
14	TRBD2	TRBJ2-3	TRBV30	.	TGTGCCTGGAGTGCTAGCGGTCGCACAGATACGCAGTATTTT	CAWSASGRTDTQYF
13	.	TRBJ2-3	TRBV2	.	TGTGCCCTCTCAGGGGCGGGCACAGATACGCAGTATTTT	CALSGAGTDTQYF
17	TRBD2	TRBJ2-3	TRBV7-6	.	TGTGCCAGCAGCCCTAGATGGCTAGCGGGGATAACAGATACGCAGTATTTT	CASSPRWLAGITDTQYF
16	TRBD2	TRBJ2-1	TRBV24-1	.	TGTGCCACCAGTGATTTGCCGGCTAGCGGGTCCAATGAGCAGTTCTTC	CATSDLPASGSNEQFF
12	.	TRBJ2-1	TRBV7-9	.	TGTGCCAGCAGCCCAAACTACAATGAGCAGTTCTTC	CASSPNYNEQFF
14	.	TRBJ2-2	TRBV10-2	.	TGCGCCAGCAGTGTCCGGGGAGAAGGCGGGGAGCTGTTTTTT	CASSVRGEGGELFF
10	.	TRBJ2-7	TRBV11-2	once	TGTGCCAGCAGCCATTACGAGCAGTACTTC	CASSHYEQYF
10	.	TRBJ2-1	TRBV29-1	.	TGCAGCGTTAACAGGGTAGAGCAGTTCTTC	CSVNRVEQFF
15	TRBD1	TRBJ1-2	TRBV13	.	TGTGCCAGCAGCTCAGAAAGGGGGCGCGCCTATGGCTACACCTTC	CASSSERGRAYGYTF
8	.	TRBJ1-1	TRBV20-1	.	TGCAGCGCGCCTCAAGCTTTCTTT	CSAPQAFF
15	TRBD2	TRBJ2-1	TRBV5-6	.	TGTGCCAGCAGCTCACTAGCGGGAGGTTACAATGAGCAGTTCTTC	CASSSLAGGYNEQFF
15	TRBD1	TRBJ1-4	TRBV14	.	TGTGCCAGCAGCCGTGGGACAGTATCTAATGAAAAACTGTTTTTT	CASSRGTVSNEKLFF
12	TRBD1	TRBJ1-1	TRBV2	.	TGTGCCAGCTCCAGGGGGAGCACTGAAGCTTTCTTT	CASSRGSTEAFF
14	TRBD2	TRBJ2-4	TRBV19	.	TGTGCCAGTAGTATGGGACTAGCGGCGAACATTCAGTACTTC	CASSMGLAANIQYF
15	.	TRBJ2-3	TRBV4-1	.	TGCGCCAGCATGAGGGCAGGTGGGAGCACAGATACGCAGTATTTT	CASMRAGGSTDTQYF
19	TRBD2	TRBJ2-1	TRBV7-2	.	TGTGCCAGCAGCCTACGTGGACTAGCGGTGATGAGCTCCTACAATGAGCAGTTCTTC	CASSLRGLAVMSSYNEQFF
14	.	TRBJ1-1	TRBV20-1	few	TGCAGTGCTAGTTTACCGGGAGTGTACACTGAAGCTTTCTTT	CSASLPGVYTEAFF
18	TRBD1	TRBJ2-6	TRBV24-1	once	TGTGCCACCAGTGAGGGCGGGACAGGGGGCCTTGGGGCCAACGTCCTGACTTTC	CATSEGGTGGLGANVLTF
15	.	TRBJ1-2	TRBV30	.	TGTGCCTGGAGTGCCCCTACAGGTGGGGGGATTGGCTACACCTTC	CAWSAPTGGGIGYTF
13	.	TRBJ1-4	TRBV10-1	.	TGCGCCAGCAGTGCCGGAGCTAATGAAAAACTGTTTTTT	CASSAGANEKLFF